This TCR beta chain originates from a study of early T cells in non-severe SARS-CoV-2 infection. Overall study: Chains stayed unpaired after sequencing of bulk RNA from unsorted whole blood. Points from the study as a whole: Private and CD4 specificities were missed by VDJdb matching, which favored anti-spike CD8 responses.

This clonotype was detected ten times or more. Antigen unknown. CDR3 length: 15 amino acids. Germline CDR1 reads MNHNY; CDR2 reads SVGAGI (reference sequence). The germline V and J ends were trimmed by 0 bases and 0 bases, with 7 bases remaining between them. Tagging with unique molecular identifiers was applied to individual cDNA molecules. One entry per CDR3 protein, called by TCRdb with MiXCR from the 5' RACE reads. The data show 55,000 or so distinct CDR3 sequences, about 12% seen once. The specimen was whole blood. The chain uses TRBV6-6 and TRBJ2-3; D uncertain. The receptor's source is an adult who was a healthcare worker with PCR-confirmed SARS-CoV-2 infection or an uninfected control (not recorded which). The CDR3 region has the DNA TGTGCCAGCAGTTACTCCCACGGGAGCACAGATACGCAGTATTTT. This sequence encodes CASSYSHGSTDTQYF.